The TCR beta chain under discussion was sequenced for a study of graft-versus-host responses after intestinal transplantation (dated by TCRdb to the early 2020s). In terms of the full investigation: The transplants that recipients received were multivisceral, liver-intestinal, or isolated intestinal. Donor T cell macrochimerism was defined as a peak of at least 4% donor T cells among recipient peripheral blood mononuclear cells. Instead of going to the commercial service, samples from a few later patients were sequenced in-house on an Illumina MiSeq and processed with MiXCR. Anti-thymocyte globulin induction was given to all recipients, followed by maintenance tacrolimus and steroids for 3 to 4 years. To identify alloreactive clones, pre-transplant mixed lymphocyte reaction products were sequenced and compared with unstimulated pre-transplant donor and recipient T cells. The cohort enrolled some 23 intestinal transplant recipients including one retransplant, and a few patients lacking pretransplant specimens were excluded. After intestinal transplantation, graft-versus-host and host-versus-graft alloreactive T cell clones were followed in the graft, circulation and bone marrow using bulk TCR-beta CDR3 sequencing. Study-wide findings and limitations: In patients with donor T cell macrochimerism, the allografts had high GvH to HvG T cell clonal ratios. GvH clones were detected in recipient bone marrow, and some appeared earlier in ileal mucosa or blood, consistent with an intestinal mucosal origin. Early after transplant, declines in HvG clones were associated with peak levels of circulating GvH clones. The relatively low number and heterogeneity of intestinal transplant patients limited the conclusions.

V loses 0 bases, J loses 0 bases, and the germline ends lie 12 bases apart. The CDR3 spans 16 residues, from the cysteine through the phenylalanine. The kept DNA is CDR3 alone, 48 bases in frame from the first base. According to the germline V gene, CDR1 reads SGHRS and CDR2 reads YFSETQ. The meaning of the sample's time point label: cells obtained before transplantation from donor or recipient. CD3+CD4+ and CD3+CD8+ populations were FACS-sorted from unstimulated pre-transplant donor and recipient cells taken from spleen or lymph nodes. Receptor amplification or capture employed the immunoSEQ multiplex PCR assay. For most patients, genomic DNA was isolated with the Qiagen DNeasy Blood and Tissue Kit and sent frozen to Adaptive Biotechnologies for TCR sequencing. For most patients, high-throughput TCR-beta CDR3 sequencing of genomic DNA was performed by Adaptive Biotechnologies. Regarding the original processing steps: TCR sequencing data for around 20 patients were retrieved from Adaptive's ImmunoSEQ software; a few other patients were processed with MiXCR and VDJtools. CD4 versus CD8 sorting errors were corrected by removing sequences found in both subsets at a frequency ratio below 5:1. CDR3 nucleotide sequences shared by donor and recipient were removed because the origin of these sequences could not be assigned. Alloreactive clones required at least 2-fold expansion over unstimulated cells and minimum CFSE-low frequency of 0.002% (template counts) or 0.001% (read counts). A clone was considered mappable if detected in the sequenced pre-transplant spleen, lymph node, or MLR CFSE-low populations of the donor or recipient. The cumulative frequency of alloreactive clones was calculated as a percentage of all sequences, weighted by copy number. The table comes from immuneACCESS by way of TCRdb, which keeps in-frame sequences with V and J called. Part of the clones is missing from these tables; in studies checked, under half for an unresolved V gene and the rest for unknown reasons. V and J calls and clone size are those listed in that table; D and trimming were worked out from the DNA. Here the sample has some 150,000 clones; over 90% occur a single time. The ten largest clonotypes hold roughly 0.19% of the sample.

Comment on this clone: What this receptor recognizes is not known. Per-base quality was not reported, and no clone a single base away is much larger than it.

The origin of this receptor is a human donor who received an intestinal transplant. The chain links TRBV5-1 with TRBJ2-5; TRBD2 could be the D gene, as 6 bases match. Source: unstimulated CD4+ T cells sorted from spleen or lymph node cells, taken before intestinal transplant. At the DNA level, the sequence is TGCGCCAGCAGCTTGGGGCCAGCGGGTTACCAAGAGACCCAGTACTTC. Its product reads: CASSLGPAGYQETQYF.